These T cell receptor beta chains were read from a single sample in a study of molecular identifiers for immune sequencing clone quantification. TCRdb redid the calling of the PCR reads with MiXCR, one entry per CDR3 protein. The sample contains over 600,000 distinct CDR3 sequences, about 20% of which appear only once. Sequencing was done on a sample of naive CD8+ T cells from blood, with Jurkat cell RNA spiked in. The receptors were gathered from a human donor in good health. Some libraries in this study had Jurkat cell RNA spiked in. Each CDR3 is given with its conserved first and last residue. D genes are given only for firm matches. Some rows have no size entry. The others give once, few or many, or a class for an expanded clone.

TRBJ1-1	TRBV6-5	.	few	CASSYTINTEAFF	TGTGCCAGCAGTTACACAATAAACACTGAAGCTTTCTTT
TRBJ2-3	TRBV9	TRBD2	.	CASSFLASGGMNTQYF	TGTGCCAGCAGCTTCCTCGCAAGCGGGGGGATGAATACGCAGTATTTT
TRBJ1-4	TRBV19	.	many	CASTWGHSGEKLFF	TGTGCCAGTACCTGGGGGCATTCGGGTGAAAAACTGTTTTTT
TRBJ1-1	TRBV20-1	TRBD1	few	CSATRQGEAFF	TGCAGTGCTACCCGACAGGGTGAAGCTTTCTTT
TRBJ2-1	TRBV5-5	.	.	CASSLDFSYNEQFF	TGTGCCAGCAGCTTGGACTTCTCCTACAATGAGCAGTTCTTC
TRBJ2-7	TRBV4-3	TRBD1	many	CASSQDTGGYEQYF	TGCGCCAGCAGCCAAGATACAGGGGGCTACGAGCAGTACTTC
TRBJ2-7	TRBV5-1	TRBD1	many	CASSLNSQGGSYEQYF	TGCGCCAGCAGCTTGAACTCACAGGGGGGATCCTACGAGCAGTACTTC
TRBJ1-1	TRBV11-2	TRBD1	many	CASSFQQGLTEAFF	TGTGCCAGCAGCTTTCAACAGGGGTTAACTGAAGCTTTCTTT
TRBJ1-5	TRBV19	TRBD1	many	CATCWKTGGVQPQHF	TGTGCCACCTGCTGGAAGACAGGGGGCGTGCAGCCCCAGCATTTT
TRBJ2-7	TRBV11-2	TRBD1	many	CASSLGRRGHEQYF	TGTGCCAGCAGCTTAGGTCGCAGGGGGCACGAGCAGTACTTC
TRBJ1-2	TRBV29-1	.	.	CSVDPGTPGYTF	TGCAGCGTTGACCCCGGGACTCCTGGCTACACCTTC
TRBJ2-5	TRBV6-5	.	many	CASSYDSGGEETQYF	TGTGCCAGCAGTTACGACAGTGGGGGTGAAGAGACCCAGTACTTC
TRBJ2-2	TRBV3-1	.	many	CASSQVTDSNTGELFF	TGTGCCAGCAGCCAAGTGACAGATTCAAACACCGGGGAGCTGTTTTTT
TRBJ1-5	TRBV12-3/TRBV12-4	.	few	CASSFHGTRHF	TGTGCCAGCAGTTTCCACGGGACCCGGCATTTT
TRBJ1-5	TRBV4-1	TRBD1	many	CASSQETGYSNQPQHF	TGCGCCAGCAGCCAAGAGACAGGGTATAGCAATCAGCCCCAGCATTTT
TRBJ1-1	TRBV27	TRBD1	many	CASRQGMNTEAFF	TGTGCCAGCAGACAGGGGATGAACACTGAAGCTTTCTTT
TRBJ2-2	TRBV19	.	many	CASSSRVGGELFF	TGTGCCAGTAGTAGTAGGGTTGGCGGGGAGCTGTTTTTT
TRBJ1-1	TRBV6-1	TRBD1	many	CASSTRQGGMNTEAFF	TGTGCCAGCAGTACCCGACAGGGGGGGATGAACACTGAAGCTTTCTTT
TRBJ2-5	TRBV20-1	.	.	CSARELRRETQYF	TGCAGTGCTAGAGAACTACGAAGAGAGACCCAGTACTTC
TRBJ2-6	TRBV28	TRBD1	many	CASSLATGSGANVLTF	TGTGCCAGCAGTTTGGCGACAGGGTCTGGGGCCAACGTCCTGACTTTC
TRBJ2-7	TRBV20-1	.	many	CSAQDPGLPYEQYF	TGCAGTGCCCAGGACCCCGGGCTCCCCTACGAGCAGTACTTC
TRBJ1-4	TRBV28	TRBD1	many	CASSGDRGSSNEKLFF	TGTGCCAGCAGTGGGGACAGGGGGTCTTCTAATGAAAAACTGTTTTTT
TRBJ2-7	TRBV19	TRBD1	few	CASSSGTGIAYEQYF	TGTGCCAGTAGTAGCGGGACAGGGATCGCCTACGAGCAGTACTTC
TRBJ1-2	TRBV3-1	.	few	CASSQEGGAQTPSYGYTF	TGTGCCAGCAGCCAAGAGGGAGGGGCCCAGACGCCCTCCTATGGCTACACCTTC
TRBJ2-5	TRBV27	TRBD2	few	CASKGLAGDQETQYF	TGTGCCAGCAAGGGACTAGCGGGGGACCAAGAGACCCAGTACTTC
TRBJ2-1	TRBV7-9	.	few	CASSLVAAVSSYNEQFF	TGTGCCAGCAGCTTAGTCGCGGCGGTAAGCTCCTACAATGAGCAGTTCTTC
TRBJ2-7	TRBV24-1	.	few	CATSDGGYEQYF	TGTGCCACCAGTGACGGGGGCTACGAGCAGTACTTC
TRBJ2-6	TRBV7-9	.	many	CASSLVEGRLKYSGANVLTF	TGTGCCAGCAGCTTAGTAGAAGGCAGACTGAAATACTCTGGGGCCAACGTCCTGACTTTC
TRBJ2-7	TRBV19	TRBD1	many	CASSTGGDFYEQYF	TGTGCCAGTAGCACAGGGGGCGACTTCTACGAGCAGTACTTC
TRBJ1-6	TRBV20-1	.	many	CSAREQGSSYNSPLHF	TGCAGTGCTAGAGAACAGGGAAGCTCCTATAATTCACCCCTCCACTTT
TRBJ1-5	TRBV6-6	.	many	CASSYPGRETENQPQHF	TGTGCCAGCAGTTACCCCGGGCGGGAGACAGAAAATCAGCCCCAGCATTTT
TRBJ2-3	TRBV19	TRBD2	.	CASSMTGTSGYTQYF	TGTGCCAGTAGTATGACCGGGACTAGCGGCTATACGCAGTATTTT
TRBJ2-2	TRBV7-6	TRBD2	.	CASSVALAGGKNTGELFF	TGTGCCAGCAGCGTAGCACTAGCGGGGGGAAAAAACACCGGGGAGCTGTTTTTT
TRBJ1-5	TRBV28	.	many	CASSSLISNQPQHF	TGTGCCAGCAGTTCGCTTATTAGCAATCAGCCCCAGCATTTT
TRBJ2-3	TRBV27	.	few	CASSPIGPATDTQYF	TGTGCCAGCAGTCCCATTGGCCCGGCGACAGATACGCAGTATTTT
TRBJ1-1	TRBV6-2/TRBV6-3	.	.	CASSYSVTANTEAFF	TGTGCCAGCAGTTACTCTGTGACGGCGAACACTGAAGCTTTCTTT
TRBJ2-1	TRBV7-9	TRBD2	.	CASRQRLAGGTYNEQFF	TGTGCCAGCAGACAGAGACTAGCGGGGGGAACCTACAATGAGCAGTTCTTC
TRBJ2-3	TRBV3-1	TRBD2	few	CASSHALAGADTQYF	TGTGCCAGCAGCCATGCTTTAGCGGGGGCAGATACGCAGTATTTT
TRBJ2-5	TRBV7-9	TRBD2	many	CAERGAPQETQYF	TGTGCCGAGCGGGGGGCGCCTCAGGAGACCCAGTACTTC
TRBJ2-7	TRBV4-3	.	once	CATSQDVSRASYEQYF	TGCGCCACCAGCCAAGACGTTAGCAGGGCCTCCTACGAGCAGTACTTC
TRBJ1-1	TRBV2	.	once	CASSESRGNTEAFF	TGTGCCAGCAGTGAATCGCGGGGGAACACTGAAGCTTTCTTT
TRBJ2-3	TRBV13	TRBD2	many	CASRGISGASTDTQYF	TGTGCCAGCAGAGGGATTAGCGGGGCTAGCACAGATACGCAGTATTTT
TRBJ1-1	TRBV9	.	.	CASSVSQEGGGNTEAFF	TGTGCCAGCAGCGTAAGTCAGGAGGGGGGGGGGAACACTGAAGCTTTCTTT
TRBJ1-5	TRBV2	.	many	CASRGQGQPQHF	TGTGCCAGCAGGGGCCAGGGGCAGCCCCAGCATTTT
TRBJ2-7	TRBV19	TRBD1	few	CASSIRGQGAYEQYF	TGTGCCAGTAGTATACGGGGACAGGGGGCCTACGAGCAGTACTTC